The sequence of this TCR beta chain was determined in a study of cytomegalovirus exposure and HLA in healthy donors. Germline V gene sequence: CDR1 MNHEY, CDR2 SVGAGI. Germline trimming cut 6 bases from V and 12 bases from J; bases unmatched to any gene: 7. The CDR3 has 14 residues. Both 60 Vbeta primers and 13 Jbeta primers went into the PCR. Produced via immunoSEQ multiplex PCR; TCRdb's table is partial and in-frame only. The repertoire table contains 60,000 to 100,000 clones. V usage is TRBV6-5 and J usage is TRBJ1-6; 11 bases are a match to TRBD1. This TCR was sampled from a man aged 30-40 years in good health and CMV-seronegative. Sequenced: PBMCs. The CDR3 DNA sequence: TGTGCCAGCAGACGGACAGGGGGCGGGGGACCCCTCCACTTT. Encoded protein: CASRRTGGGGPLHF.